Below are 12 T cell receptor beta chains sequenced from a single sample in a study of blood T cell repertoires in COVID-19. The method was immunoSEQ multiplex PCR; TCRdb's version includes in-frame clones alone and lacks a portion of them. The sample lists under 300,000 clones; over 75% were seen once. The sample consisted of peripheral blood. The receptors were gathered from a woman in her thirties with acute or convalescent COVID-19.

The V gene is TRBV5-4, the J gene TRBJ2-3; TRBD2 might be the D (6 bases). V shed 0 bases and J shed 2 bases, with 10 bases lying between them. The germline V gene encodes CDR1 SGHNT and CDR2 YYREEE (reference sequence). The CDR3 contains 15 residues. The CDR3 spells CASSLVGTHTDTQYF. CDR3 bases: TGTGCCAGCAGCTTGGTGGGGACTCACACAGATACGCAGTATTTT.

The V and J genes are TRBV7-6 and TRBJ2-2, with 9 bases identical to TRBD2. Looked up from germline, CDR1 is SGHVS and CDR2 is FNYEAQ. The length of the CDR3 is 18 residues. V shed 0 bases, J shed 7 bases, and the junction held 12 bases outside the gene matches. CDR3: CASSLAGSGSGSLGELFF. The CDR3 DNA is TGTGCCAGCAGCTTAGCTGGTAGCGGGAGTGGTTCGCTCGGGGAGCTGTTTTTT.

V and J are TRBV5-1 and TRBJ1-2, with 7 positions matching TRBD1. The CDR3 has 15 amino acids. Germline-derived CDR1 and CDR2 are SGHRS and YFSETQ. V lost 2 bases to trimming and J lost 4 bases; unmatched junction nucleotides: 8. The CDR3 DNA follows: TGCGCCAGCAGCTTTGACGCCAACAGGGGCTATGGCTACACCTTC. Translated, it gives CASSFDANRGYGYTF. The complete variable domain, with remaining parts taken from reference TRBV5-1 and TRBJ1-2, reads KAGVTQTPRYLIKTRGQQVTLSCSPISGHRSVSWYQQTPGQGLQFLFEYFSETQRNKGNFPGRFSGRQFSNSRSEMNVSTLELGDSALYLCASSFDANRGYGYTFGSGTRLTVV.

V usage is TRBV6-5 and J usage is TRBJ1-4, with D maybe TRBD1 (6 bases). Per germline, CDR1 MNHEY and CDR2 SVGAGI. This CDR3 region has 14 residues. The V end lost 7 bases, the J end lost 8 bases, and 17 bases lay between the germline ends. This chain's CDR3 is CASKGVVDREKLFF. The DNA of the CDR3 is TGTGCCAGCAAGGGGGTAGTCGACAGGGAAAAACTGTTTTTT.

V gene TRBV7-9 combines with J gene TRBJ1-1; possibly TRBD1 for D (6 bases). Trimming pared 5 bases from V and 7 bases from J, leaving 17 bases between. Looked up from germline, CDR1 is SEHNR and CDR2 is FQNEAQ (reference sequence). The CDR3 is 14 amino acids. The CDR3 region has the DNA TGTGCCAGCAGCCCCCCAAACCGGGACATTGAAGCTTTCTTT. Amino acids: CASSPPNRDIEAFF.

The V and J genes are TRBV5-4 and TRBJ2-7; TRBD2 matches 14 bases. Trimming took 2 bases from V and 4 from J; bases not matched to a gene: 11. CDR1 and CDR2 from the germline V gene are SGHNT and YYREEE (reference sequence). The CDR3 sequence is 18 residues long. CDR3 protein: CASSFPGLAGAVAYEQYF. The CDR3 DNA sequence: TGTGCCAGCAGCTTTCCGGGACTAGCGGGAGCTGTTGCATACGAGCAGTACTTC.

This clone appeared a few times. The chain is built from TRBV10-3 and TRBJ1-4, with D uncertain. Between the trimmed V and J ends, which lost 0 bases and 8 bases, there was a span of 13 bases. Germline V lookup: CDR1 ENHRY, CDR2 SYGVKD. CDR3 length: 15 amino acids. CDR3 amino acids: CAISESGSQAEKLFF. The CDR3, as DNA: TGTGCCATCAGTGAGTCTGGTTCCCAGGCAGAAAAACTGTTTTTT.

The genes are TRBV30 and TRBJ2-7, with 14 positions matching TRBD2. Germline assignment: CDR1 GTSNPN and CDR2 SVGIG (reference sequence). Trimming cost V 6 bases and J 3 bases; bases outside gene matches: 19. The CDR3 totals 19 residues. The CDR3 nucleotides read TGTGCCTGTCGACGCCCCTCCGGGACTAGCGGGAGCGGGCTCTACGAGCAGTACTTC. Protein: CACRRPSGTSGSGLYEQYF. Variable domain in full (rest from reference TRBV30 and TRBJ2-7): SQTIHQWPATLVQPVGSPLSLECTVEGTSNPNLYWYRQAAGRGLQLLFYSVGIGQISSEVPQNLSASRPQDRQFILSSKKLLLSDSGFYLCACRRPSGTSGSGLYEQYFGPGTRLTVT.

V and J are TRBV9 and TRBJ2-7; 10 nucleotides agree with TRBD2. Germline CDR1 and CDR2: SGDLS and YYNGEE. The CDR3 length is 15 residues. V lost 3 bases and J lost 0; bases outside the gene matches: 3. This CDR3 reads CASSDRTSGSYEQYF. The CDR3 DNA reads as TGTGCCAGCAGCGACAGGACTAGCGGCTCCTACGAGCAGTACTTC.

The rearrangement links TRBV7-2 to TRBJ2-3; 9 bases map to TRBD1. Germline loops: CDR1 SGHTA, CDR2 FQGNSA. The CDR3 consists of 16 residues. V was pared by 2 bases and J by 2 bases, with 5 bases of the junction left unmatched. This CDR3 is CASSLKGTGPTDTQYF. The CDR3 coding sequence is TGTGCCAGCAGCTTAAAAGGGACAGGGCCCACAGATACGCAGTATTTT. The full variable domain, rest sourced from reference TRBV7-2 and TRBJ2-3, is GAGVSQSPSNKVTEKGKDVELRCDPISGHTALYWYRQSLGQGLEFLIYFQGNSAPDKSGLPSDRFSAERTGGSVSTLTIQRTQQEDSAVYLCASSLKGTGPTDTQYFGPGTRLTVL.

The chain has TRBV30 and TRBJ2-1; TRBD1 matches at 7 bases. J lost 3 bases, V lost 4 bases, and 9 bases had no gene match. The germline gives CDR1 GTSNPN, CDR2 SVGIG (reference sequence). The length of the CDR3 is 15 residues. The CDR3 bases are TGTGCCTGGACCAAACCGACAGGGAACTACAATGAGCAGTTCTTC. This encodes CAWTKPTGNYNEQFF. Based on the CDR3 plus reference TRBV30 and TRBJ2-1, the full variable domain is SQTIHQWPATLVQPVGSPLSLECTVEGTSNPNLYWYRQAAGRGLQLLFYSVGIGQISSEVPQNLSASRPQDRQFILSSKKLLLSDSGFYLCAWTKPTGNYNEQFFGPGTRLTVL.

The chain joins TRBV19 to TRBJ2-7; 8 bases are shared with TRBD2. V was pared by 1 base and J by 5 bases, with 7 bases of the junction left unmatched. This CDR3 has 15 amino acids. Germline CDR1 and CDR2: LNHDA and SQIVND (reference sequence). Here the CDR3 DNA reads TGTGCCAGTAGTATAGGAGCGGGAGTCATCGACGAGCAGTACTTC. It encodes CASSIGAGVIDEQYF.